This T cell receptor (beta chain) was recovered during a study of a mutant IDH1 vaccine in newly diagnosed glioma. About the research overall: V12 came at week 35, V13 at week 47.

Turning to this clone: Its matching antigen is unknown.

The time point here: week 35, safety follow-up. The content of each vaccine dose was 300 ug of mutant IDH1 20-mer peptide, and topical imiquimod accompanied it. Each donor presented with a new WHO grade 3 or 4 astrocytoma that tested IDH1-mutant and showed ATRX loss. From germline, CDR1 is SGHRS and CDR2 YFSETQ. CDR3 length equals 15 residues. V was clipped by 2 bases and J by 2 bases; unmatched bases: 6. Only in-frame clones appear in the TCRdb table, and some are missing; sequencing was by immunoSEQ multiplex PCR. The sample records over 65,000 clones, almost 85% being singletons. The receptor was derived from a man between 18 and 29 years old with glioma. Sequencing used PBMCs, obtained from a glioma patient whose treatment included an IDH1 peptide vaccine. V and J are TRBV5-1 and TRBJ2-5, with 7 bases that match TRBD2. The CDR3, as DNA: TGCGCCAGCAGCTTCCTTGGGGGGGGTCAAGAGACCCAGTACTTC. Translating it yields CASSFLGGGQETQYF.